The present entry profiles one T cell receptor (beta chain) with its context. Antigen: not known. This sample is drawn from a study of OX40 agonist ivuxolimab in advanced cancers. Overall study context: A mean age of around 63 years, range about 23 to 80, was recorded, and roughly 80% were male. The study's findings and limits: Compared with CD4+, CD8+ T cells on average had more expanded clones.

The CDR3 is 15 residues long. Germline values: CDR1 SGHDN, CDR2 FVKESK. V gave up 0 bases and J gave up 3 bases; unmatched junction bases: 5. Sequenced by immunoSEQ multiplex PCR; TCRdb stores in-frame clones only, minus some. This sample has 60,000 to 100,000 clones, with 80% to 90% found just once. The chain combines TRBV14 with TRBJ2-7, with 7 bases that match TRBD2. The material sequenced was CD4+ or CD8+ T cells sorted from blood, taken in a trial of the OX40 agonist ivuxolimab. The TCR comes from an adult with an advanced solid tumor such as melanoma, head and neck, liver or kidney cancer. The CDR3 loop is CASSQDPASGYEQYF. The CDR3 coding sequence is TGTGCCAGCAGCCAAGATCCGGCTAGCGGCTACGAGCAGTACTTC.